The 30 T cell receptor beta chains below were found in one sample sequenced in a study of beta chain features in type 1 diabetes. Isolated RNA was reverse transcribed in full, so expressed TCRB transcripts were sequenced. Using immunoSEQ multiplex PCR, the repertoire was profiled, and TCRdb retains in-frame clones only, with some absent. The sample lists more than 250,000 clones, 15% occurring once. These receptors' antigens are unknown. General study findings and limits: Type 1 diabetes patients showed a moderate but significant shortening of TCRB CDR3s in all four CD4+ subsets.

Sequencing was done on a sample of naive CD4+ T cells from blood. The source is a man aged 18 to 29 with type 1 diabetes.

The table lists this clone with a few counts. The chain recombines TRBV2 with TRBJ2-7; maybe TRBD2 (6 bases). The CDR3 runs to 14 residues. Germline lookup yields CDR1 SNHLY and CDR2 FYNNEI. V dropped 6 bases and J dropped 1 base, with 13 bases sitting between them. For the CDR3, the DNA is TGTGCCAGCAGCAGAATTGGAGGGTCCTACGAGCAGTACTTC. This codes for CASSRIGGSYEQYF.

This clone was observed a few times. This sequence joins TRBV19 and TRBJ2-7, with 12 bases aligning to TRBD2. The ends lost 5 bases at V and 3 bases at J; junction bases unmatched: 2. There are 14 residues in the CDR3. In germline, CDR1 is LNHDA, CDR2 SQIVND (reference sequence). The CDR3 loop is CASSVLAGGYEQYF. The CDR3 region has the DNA TGTGCCAGTAGTGTACTAGCGGGAGGCTACGAGCAGTACTTC.

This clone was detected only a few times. The CDR3 DNA follows: TGTGCCAGCTCACTCCCGACAGCTAACTATGGCTACACCTTC. Amino acids: CASSLPTANYGYTF. V gene TRBV18 combines with J gene TRBJ1-2, with a weak D call TRBD1 (5 bases). The germline V and J ends were trimmed by 4 bases and 0 bases, with 9 bases remaining between them. The CDR3 extends over 14 amino acids. In germline, CDR1 is KGHSH, CDR2 LQKENI.

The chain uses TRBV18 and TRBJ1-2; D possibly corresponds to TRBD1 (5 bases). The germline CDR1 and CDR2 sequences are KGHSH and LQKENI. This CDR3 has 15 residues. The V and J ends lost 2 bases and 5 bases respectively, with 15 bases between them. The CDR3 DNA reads TGTGCCAGCTCACCAAGAATCTCAGGGTCGTATGGCTACACCTTC. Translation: CASSPRISGSYGYTF.

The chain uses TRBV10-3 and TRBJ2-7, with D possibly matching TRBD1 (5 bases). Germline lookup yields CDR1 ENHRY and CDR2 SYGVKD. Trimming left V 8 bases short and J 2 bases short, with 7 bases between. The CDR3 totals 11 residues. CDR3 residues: CAISGTYEQYF. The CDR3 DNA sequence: TGTGCCATCTCAGGGACCTACGAGCAGTACTTC.

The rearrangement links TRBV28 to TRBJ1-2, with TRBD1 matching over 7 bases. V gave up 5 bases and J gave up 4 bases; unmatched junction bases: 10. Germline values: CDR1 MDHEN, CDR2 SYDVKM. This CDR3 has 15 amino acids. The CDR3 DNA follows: TGTGCCAGCAGTCCACGACAGGGCCAGGGCTATGGCTACACCTTC. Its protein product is CASSPRQGQGYGYTF.

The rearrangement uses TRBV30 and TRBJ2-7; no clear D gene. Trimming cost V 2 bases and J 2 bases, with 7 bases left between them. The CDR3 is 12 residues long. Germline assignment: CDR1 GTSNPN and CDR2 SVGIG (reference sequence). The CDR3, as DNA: TGTGCCTGGAGTAGATGGCCCTACGAGCAGTACTTC. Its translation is CAWSRWPYEQYF.

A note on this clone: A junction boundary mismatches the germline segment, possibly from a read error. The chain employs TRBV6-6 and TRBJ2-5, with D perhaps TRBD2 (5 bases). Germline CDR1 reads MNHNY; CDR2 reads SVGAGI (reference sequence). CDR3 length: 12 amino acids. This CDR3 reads CASEGAEETQYF. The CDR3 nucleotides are TGTGCCAGCGAGGGAGCGGAAGAAACCCAGTACTTC.

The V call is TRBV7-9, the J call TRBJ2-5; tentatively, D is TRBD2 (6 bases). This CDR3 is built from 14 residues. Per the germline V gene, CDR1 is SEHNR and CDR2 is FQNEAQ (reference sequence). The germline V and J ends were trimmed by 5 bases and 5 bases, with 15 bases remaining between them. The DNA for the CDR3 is TGTGCCAGCAGCCCCGGAGGGGCATGGGAGACCCAGTACTTC. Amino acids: CASSPGGAWETQYF.

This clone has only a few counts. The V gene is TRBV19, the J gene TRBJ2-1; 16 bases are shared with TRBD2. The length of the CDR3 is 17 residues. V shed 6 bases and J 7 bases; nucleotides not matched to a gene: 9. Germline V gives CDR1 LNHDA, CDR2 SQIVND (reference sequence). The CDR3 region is CASRGLAGGRLGNEQFF. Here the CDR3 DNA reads TGTGCCAGTAGGGGACTAGCGGGGGGGCGATTGGGGAATGAGCAGTTCTTC.

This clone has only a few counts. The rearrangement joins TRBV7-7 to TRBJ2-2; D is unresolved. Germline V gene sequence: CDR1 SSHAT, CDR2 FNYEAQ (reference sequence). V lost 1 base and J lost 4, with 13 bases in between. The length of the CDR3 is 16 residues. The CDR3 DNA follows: TGTGCCAGCAGCTTAGATCGCGGCCACTCCACCGGGGAGCTGTTTTTT. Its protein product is CASSLDRGHSTGELFF.

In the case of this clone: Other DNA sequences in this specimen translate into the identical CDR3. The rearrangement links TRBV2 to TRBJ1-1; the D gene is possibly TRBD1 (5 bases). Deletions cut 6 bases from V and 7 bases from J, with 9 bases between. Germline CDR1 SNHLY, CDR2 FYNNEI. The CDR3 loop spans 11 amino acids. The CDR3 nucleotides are TGTGCCAGCAGGCCCGACAGTGAAGCTTTCTTT. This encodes CASRPDSEAFF.

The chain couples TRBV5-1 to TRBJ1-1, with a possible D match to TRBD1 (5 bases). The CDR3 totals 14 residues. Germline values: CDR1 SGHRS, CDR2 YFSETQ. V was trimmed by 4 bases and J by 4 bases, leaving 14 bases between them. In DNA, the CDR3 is TGCGCCAGCAGCCCCGGACTAGGGGTCACTGAAGCTTTCTTT. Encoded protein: CASSPGLGVTEAFF.

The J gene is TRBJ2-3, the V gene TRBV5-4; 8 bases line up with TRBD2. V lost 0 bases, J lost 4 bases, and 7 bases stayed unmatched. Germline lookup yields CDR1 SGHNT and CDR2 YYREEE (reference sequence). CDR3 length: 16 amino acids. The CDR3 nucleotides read TGTGCCAGCAGCTTGGTCGGGCGGGGGGACGCAGATACGCAGTATTTT. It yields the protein CASSLVGRGDADTQYF.

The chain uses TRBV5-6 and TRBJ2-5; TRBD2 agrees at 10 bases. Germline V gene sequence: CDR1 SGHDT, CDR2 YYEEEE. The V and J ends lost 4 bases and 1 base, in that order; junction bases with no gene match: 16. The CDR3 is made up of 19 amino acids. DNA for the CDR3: TGTGCCAGCAGCCCTACCGAACTAGCGGGGCGAGCCCTCCAAGAGACCCAGTACTTC. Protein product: CASSPTELAGRALQETQYF.

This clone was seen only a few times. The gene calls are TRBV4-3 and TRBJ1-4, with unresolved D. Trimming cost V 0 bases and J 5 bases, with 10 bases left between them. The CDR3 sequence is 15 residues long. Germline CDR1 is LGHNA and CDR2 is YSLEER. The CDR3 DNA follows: TGCGCCAGCAGCCAAGAGTCGGCGGGGAATGAAAAACTGTTTTTT. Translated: CASSQESAGNEKLFF.

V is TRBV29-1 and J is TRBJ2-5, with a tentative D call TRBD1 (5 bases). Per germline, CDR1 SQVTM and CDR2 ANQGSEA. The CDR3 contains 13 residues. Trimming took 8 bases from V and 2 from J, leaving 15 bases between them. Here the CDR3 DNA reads TGCAGCACTACGGAACAGGTTCAAGAGACCCAGTACTTC. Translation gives CSTTEQVQETQYF.

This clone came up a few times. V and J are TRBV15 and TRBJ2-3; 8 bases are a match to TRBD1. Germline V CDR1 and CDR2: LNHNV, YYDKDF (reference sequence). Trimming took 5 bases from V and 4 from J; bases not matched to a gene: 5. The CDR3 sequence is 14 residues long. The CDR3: CATSGVQGADTQYF. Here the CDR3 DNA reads TGTGCCACCAGCGGGGTACAGGGGGCAGATACGCAGTATTTT.

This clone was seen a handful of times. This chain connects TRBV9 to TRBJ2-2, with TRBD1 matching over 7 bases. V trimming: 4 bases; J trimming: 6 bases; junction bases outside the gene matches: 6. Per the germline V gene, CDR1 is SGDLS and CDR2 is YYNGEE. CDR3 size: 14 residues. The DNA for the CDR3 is TGTGCCAGCAGCCAGCGGACAGGACCCGGGGAGCTGTTTTTT. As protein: CASSQRTGPGELFF.

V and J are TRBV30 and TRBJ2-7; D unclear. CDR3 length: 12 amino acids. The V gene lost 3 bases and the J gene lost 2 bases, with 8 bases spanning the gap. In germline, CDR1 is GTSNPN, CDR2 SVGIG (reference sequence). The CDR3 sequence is CAWSPAAYEQYF. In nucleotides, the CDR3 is TGTGCCTGGAGCCCGGCGGCCTACGAGCAGTACTTC.

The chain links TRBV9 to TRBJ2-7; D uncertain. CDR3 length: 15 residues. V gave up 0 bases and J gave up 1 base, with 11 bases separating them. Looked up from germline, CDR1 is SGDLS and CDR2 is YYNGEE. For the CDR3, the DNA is TGTGCCAGCAGCGTAGGCACAGCCTTATCCTACGAGCAGTACTTC. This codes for CASSVGTALSYEQYF.

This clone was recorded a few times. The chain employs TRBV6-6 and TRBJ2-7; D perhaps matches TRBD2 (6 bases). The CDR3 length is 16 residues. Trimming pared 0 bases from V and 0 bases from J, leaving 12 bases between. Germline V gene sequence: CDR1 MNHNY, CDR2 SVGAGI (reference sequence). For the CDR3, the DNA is TGTGCCAGCAGTTACTCTGGGGCCGGGAGCTCCTACGAGCAGTACTTC. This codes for CASSYSGAGSSYEQYF.

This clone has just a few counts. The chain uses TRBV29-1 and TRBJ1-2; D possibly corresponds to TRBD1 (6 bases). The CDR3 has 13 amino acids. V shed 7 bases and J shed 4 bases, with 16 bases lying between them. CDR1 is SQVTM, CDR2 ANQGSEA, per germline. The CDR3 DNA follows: TGCAGCGCAGAAAGGGGGAGAGGCTATGGCTACACCTTC. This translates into CSAERGRGYGYTF.

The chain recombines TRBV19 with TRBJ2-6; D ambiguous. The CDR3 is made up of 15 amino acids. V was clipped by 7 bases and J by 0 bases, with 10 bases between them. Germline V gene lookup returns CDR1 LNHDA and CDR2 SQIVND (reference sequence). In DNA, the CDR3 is TGTGCCAGTACGCCAGCGTTCTCTGGGGCCAACGTCCTGACTTTC. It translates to CASTPAFSGANVLTF. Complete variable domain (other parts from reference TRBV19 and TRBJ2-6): DGGITQSPKYLFRKEGQNVTLSCEQNLNHDAMYWYRQDPGQGLRLIYYSQIVNDFQKGDIAEGYSVSREKKESFPLTVTSAQKNPTAFYLCASTPAFSGANVLTFGAGSRLTVL.

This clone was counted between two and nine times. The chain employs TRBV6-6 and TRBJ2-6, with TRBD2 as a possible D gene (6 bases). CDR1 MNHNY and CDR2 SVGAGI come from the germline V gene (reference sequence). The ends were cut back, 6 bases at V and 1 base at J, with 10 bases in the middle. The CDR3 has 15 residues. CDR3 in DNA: TGTGCCAGCAGCAACGGGGGATCTGGGGCCAACGTCCTGACTTTC. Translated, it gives CASSNGGSGANVLTF.

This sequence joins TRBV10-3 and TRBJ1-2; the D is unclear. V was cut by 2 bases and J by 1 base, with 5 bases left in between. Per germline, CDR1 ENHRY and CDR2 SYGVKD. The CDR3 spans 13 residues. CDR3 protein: CAISENSNYGYTF. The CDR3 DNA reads TGTGCCATCAGTGAGAACAGTAACTATGGCTACACCTTC.

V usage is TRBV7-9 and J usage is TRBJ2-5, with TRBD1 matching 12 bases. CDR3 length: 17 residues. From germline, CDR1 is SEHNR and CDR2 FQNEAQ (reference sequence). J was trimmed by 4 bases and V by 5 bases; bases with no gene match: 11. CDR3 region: CASSTGTGGGSAETQYF. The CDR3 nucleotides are TGTGCCAGCAGCACGGGGACAGGGGGCGGATCGGCAGAGACCCAGTACTTC.

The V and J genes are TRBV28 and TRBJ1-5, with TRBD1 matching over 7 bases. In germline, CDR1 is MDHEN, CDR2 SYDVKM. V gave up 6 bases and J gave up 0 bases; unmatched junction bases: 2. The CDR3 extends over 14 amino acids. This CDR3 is CASSQGGSNQPQHF. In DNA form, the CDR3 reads TGTGCCAGCAGCCAGGGGGGTAGCAATCAGCCCCAGCATTTT.

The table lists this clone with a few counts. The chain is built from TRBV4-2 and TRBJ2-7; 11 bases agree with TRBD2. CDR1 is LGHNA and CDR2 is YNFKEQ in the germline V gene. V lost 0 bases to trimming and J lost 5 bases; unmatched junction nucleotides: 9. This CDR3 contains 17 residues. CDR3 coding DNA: TGTGCCAGCAGCCAAGATAGACTAGCGGGAAAGATGGACGAGCAGTACTTC. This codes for CASSQDRLAGKMDEQYF.

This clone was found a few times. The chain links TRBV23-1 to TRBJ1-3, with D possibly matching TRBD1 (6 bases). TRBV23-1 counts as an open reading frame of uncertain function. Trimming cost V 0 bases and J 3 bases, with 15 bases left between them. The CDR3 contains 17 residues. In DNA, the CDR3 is TGCGCCAGCAGTCAATCGAGGGTTAGCAGGGGTGGAAACACCATATATTTT. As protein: CASSQSRVSRGGNTIYF.